The 12 T cell receptor beta chains below were found in one sample sequenced in a study of T cells in Graves' hyperthyroidism and ophthalmopathy (dated by TCRdb to about 2019). Library prep was done by multiplex PCR. Sequenced on an Illumina HiSeq 2000. The TCR beta CDR3 regions were amplified from the RNA transcripts. A first-round RT-PCR of the TCR CDR3 used the HTBI primer set with the Qiagen OneStep RT-PCR kit. TCRdb passed the public sequencing reads through fastp at Q25 and MiXCR, retaining productive beta sequences. Duplicate CDR3 protein sequences are folded into a single record with the most common DNA and genes. The sample table holds 300,000 to 450,000 distinct CDR3 sequences, of which 18% were seen once. Around two fifths of the sample is held by the ten biggest clonotypes. The sequenced material came from blood. These receptors were obtained from a man aged 18 to 29 with Graves' ophthalmopathy.

The CDR3 DNA reads as TGTGCCAGCTCACCGGACCGAGCCAACTCAGATACGCAGTATTTT. Protein product: CASSPDRANSDTQYF. This rearrangement joins TRBV18 to TRBJ2-3; D uncertain. CDR3 length: 15 residues. Germline CDR1 and CDR2: KGHSH and LQKENI. V lost 3 bases, J lost 4 bases, and 14 bases lay in between.

The J gene is TRBJ1-4, the V gene TRBV6-1, with D uncertain. V dropped 5 bases and J dropped 7 bases, with 17 bases sitting between them. In germline, CDR1 is MNHNS, CDR2 SASEGT. CDR3 size: 15 residues. The CDR3 spells CASSPDGVYREKLFF. The CDR3 DNA is TGTGCCAGCAGTCCCGACGGGGTTTACCGTGAAAAACTGTTTTTT.

This clonotype was observed many times. The chain uses TRBV18 and TRBJ1-1; D possibly corresponds to TRBD1 (6 bases). The CDR3 is made up of 13 amino acids. From germline, CDR1 is KGHSH and CDR2 LQKENI. The germline V and J ends were trimmed by 0 bases and 14 bases, with 16 bases remaining between them. The CDR3 DNA reads TGTGCCAGCTCACCACCGGGCGGGACATCCCCGTTCTTT. Translation: CASSPPGGTSPFF.

This clonotype was counted many times. The genes are TRBV7-2 and TRBJ1-1; D is possibly TRBD1 (5 bases). Trimming took off 7 bases at V and 5 bases at J, with 20 bases between the two ends. This CDR3 region has 15 residues. Germline V gene lookup returns CDR1 SGHTA and CDR2 FQGNSA. DNA of the CDR3: TGTGCCAGCACTCGGTACGGGGGGGAGCGGACTGAAGCTTTCTTT. Translating it yields CASTRYGGERTEAFF.

This clonotype was seen a few times. V usage is TRBV18 and J usage is TRBJ1-6, with D possibly TRBD1 on 6 matching bases. The V gene lost 4 bases and the J gene lost 4 bases, with 11 bases spanning the gap. Germline CDR1 and CDR2: KGHSH and LQKENI. The CDR3 loop spans 15 amino acids. The CDR3 DNA reads as TGTGCCAGCTCACTGGGACAAGCTTATAATTCACCCCTCCACTTT. It codes for CASSLGQAYNSPLHF.

The chain recombines TRBV4-1 with TRBJ2-7; maybe TRBD1 (6 bases). With 1 base removed from V and 3 bases from J, the gap between germline ends came to 13 bases. The CDR3 length is 15 residues. Per germline, CDR1 MGHRA and CDR2 YSYEKL. The CDR3 loop is CASSQGEGGHYEQYF. Written as DNA, the CDR3 is TGCGCCAGCAGCCAAGGTGAAGGGGGACACTACGAGCAGTACTTC.

This clonotype has ten or more counts. The rearrangement uses TRBV9 and TRBJ1-2; D is unclear. The germline gives CDR1 SGDLS, CDR2 YYNGEE. The CDR3 extends over 13 amino acids. Trimming shortened V by 0 bases and J by 6 bases, and 9 bases separated the two germline ends. CDR3 loop: CASSVGWVNGYTF. CDR3 DNA: TGTGCCAGCAGCGTAGGTTGGGTGAATGGCTACACCTTC.

The rearrangement uses TRBV7-9 and TRBJ2-7; 9 nucleotides align to TRBD2. The CDR3 is made up of 13 amino acids. Germline values: CDR1 SEHNR, CDR2 FQNEAQ (reference sequence). Trimming at V came to 5 bases and at J to 6 bases, leaving 5 bases not matched to a gene. The CDR3 here is CASSQAGGGEQYF. In DNA form, the CDR3 reads TGTGCCAGCAGCCAAGCGGGGGGCGGCGAGCAGTACTTC.

CDR3 sequence (DNA): TGTGCCAGCAGCCAAGATGGGGGGGGCCCCCCAGATACGCAGTATTTT. It yields the protein CASSQDGGGPPDTQYF. This chain connects TRBV3-1 to TRBJ2-3; maybe TRBD2 (7 bases). Germline V lookup: CDR1 LGHDT, CDR2 YNNKEL (reference sequence). With 0 bases removed from V and 4 bases from J, the gap between germline ends came to 14 bases. The CDR3 is 16 amino acids.

This clonotype was seen ten or more times. V is TRBV3-1 and J is TRBJ2-1; a weak D match, TRBD1 (5 bases). Trimming pared 4 bases from V and 11 bases from J, leaving 12 bases between. The CDR3 extends over 12 amino acids. Germline CDR1 is LGHDT and CDR2 is YNNKEL (reference sequence). The CDR3 is CASSRVRQKQFF. CDR3 sequence (DNA): TGTGCCAGCAGCCGTGTTCGACAGAAGCAGTTCTTC.

This clonotype occurred many times. CDR3 region: CSAIPGQGRHGYTF. The CDR3 DNA follows: TGCAGTGCCATCCCGGGACAGGGACGGCATGGCTACACCTTC. The J gene is TRBJ1-2, the V gene TRBV20-1; 9 bases are a match to TRBD1. The germline gives CDR1 DFQATT, CDR2 SNEGSKA (reference sequence). J was trimmed by 6 bases and V by 6 bases; bases with no gene match: 11. This CDR3 has 14 residues.

A few counts support this clonotype. This chain uses TRBV20-1 with TRBJ2-7; 8 bases agree with TRBD1. V lost 1 base and J lost 7; bases outside the gene matches: 9. CDR3 length: 14 amino acids. Germline-derived CDR1 and CDR2 are DFQATT and SNEGSKA (reference sequence). This CDR3 reads CSARVRTGRLEQYF. The CDR3 bases are TGCAGTGCTAGAGTTCGGACAGGGCGGCTGGAGCAGTACTTC.